Sequencing of this T cell receptor (beta chain) was carried out in a study of cytomegalovirus exposure and HLA in healthy donors. Study-level background: Earlier, 150 million to 200 million T cells were analyzed, and some 120 million unique TCR beta sequences were found among them. As released early, the data held about 85 million unique TCRs from HLA-typed donors. General study points: Available immune exposure information was restricted to CMV serostatus only.

Germline V gives CDR1 SGHDT, CDR2 YYEEEE. V was pared by 2 bases and J by 1 base, with 2 bases of the junction left unmatched. The length of the CDR3 is 15 residues. The study ran its PCR with 60 Vbeta and 13 Jbeta primers. Data came from immunoSEQ multiplex PCR; TCRdb stores just in-frame clones and leaves some out. The sample holds over 90,000 clones; around 61% are singletons and the top ten take approximately 3.5%. This clone was seen a single time. Its antigen remains unidentified. Sequencing used PBMCs. The source of this sequence is a woman aged 45-60 years in good health and CMV-seronegative. This chain links TRBV5-6 with TRBJ2-1, with 8 bases identical to TRBD2. Here the CDR3 reads CASSFGGGSYNEQFF. CDR3 nucleotide sequence: TGTGCCAGCAGCTTCGGCGGGGGGTCCTACAATGAGCAGTTCTTC.